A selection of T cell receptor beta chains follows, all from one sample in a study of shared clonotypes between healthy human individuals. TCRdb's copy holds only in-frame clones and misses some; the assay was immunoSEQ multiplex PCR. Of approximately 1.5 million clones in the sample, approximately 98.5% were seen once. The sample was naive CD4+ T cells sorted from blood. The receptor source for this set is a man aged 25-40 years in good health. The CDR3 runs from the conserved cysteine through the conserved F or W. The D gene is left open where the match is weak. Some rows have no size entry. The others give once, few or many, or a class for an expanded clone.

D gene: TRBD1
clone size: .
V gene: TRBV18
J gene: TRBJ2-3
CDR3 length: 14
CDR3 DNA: TGTGCCAGCTCGGCAGGGACAGGGGCAGATACGCAGTATTTT
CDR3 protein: CASSAGTGADTQYF

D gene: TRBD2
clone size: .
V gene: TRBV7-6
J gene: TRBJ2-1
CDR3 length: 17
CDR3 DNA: TGTGCCAGCAGCTCCCTCGGACTAGCGGGAGGGCCACATGAGCAGTTCTTC
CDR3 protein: CASSSLGLAGGPHEQFF

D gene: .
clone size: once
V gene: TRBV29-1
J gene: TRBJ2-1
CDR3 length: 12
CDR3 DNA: TGCAGCGCCAGTGGGGGATACAATGAGCAGTTCTTC
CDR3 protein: CSASGGYNEQFF

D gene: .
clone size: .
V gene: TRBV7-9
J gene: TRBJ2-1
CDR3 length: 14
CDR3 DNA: TGTGCCAGCAGCCCGGGATGGGGGCACAATGAGCAGTTCTTC
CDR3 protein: CASSPGWGHNEQFF

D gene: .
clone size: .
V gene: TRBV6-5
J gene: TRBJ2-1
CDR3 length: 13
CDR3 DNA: TGTGCCAGCAGTTACGGGACTGCAAATCAGCAGTTCTTC
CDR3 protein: CASSYGTANQQFF

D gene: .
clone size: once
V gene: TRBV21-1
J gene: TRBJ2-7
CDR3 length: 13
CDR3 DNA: TGTGCCAGCACCCCGGGAAGGGCCTACGAGCAGTACTTC
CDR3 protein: CASTPGRAYEQYF

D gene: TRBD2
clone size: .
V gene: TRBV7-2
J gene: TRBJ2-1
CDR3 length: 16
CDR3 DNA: TGTGCCAGCAGCCGTAGCCCTAGCGGGAGCTACAATGAGCAGTTCTTC
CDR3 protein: CASSRSPSGSYNEQFF

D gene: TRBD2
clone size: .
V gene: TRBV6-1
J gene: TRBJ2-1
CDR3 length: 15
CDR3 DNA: TGTGCCAGCAGTCTACTAGAGACTAGCGAGAATGAGCAGTTCTTC
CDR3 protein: CASSLLETSENEQFF

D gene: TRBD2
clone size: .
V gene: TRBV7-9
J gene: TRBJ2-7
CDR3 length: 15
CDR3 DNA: TGTGCCAGCAGCTCTCTTAGCGGGGGCTCCTACGAGCAGTACTTC
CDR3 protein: CASSSLSGGSYEQYF

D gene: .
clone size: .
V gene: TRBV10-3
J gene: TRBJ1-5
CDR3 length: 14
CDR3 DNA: TGTGCCATCAGTGGCCGGGACAGCAATCAGCCCCAGCATTTT
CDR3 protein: CAISGRDSNQPQHF

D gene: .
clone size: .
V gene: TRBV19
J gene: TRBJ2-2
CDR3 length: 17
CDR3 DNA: TGTGCCAGTAGTATCCCCTCGGGCGGGTGGAACACCGGGGAGCTGTTTTTT
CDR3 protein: CASSIPSGGWNTGELFF

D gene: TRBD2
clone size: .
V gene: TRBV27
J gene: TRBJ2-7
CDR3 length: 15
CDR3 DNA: TGTGCCAGCAGTATAATAGCGGGAGGGCCAGACGAGCAGTACTTC
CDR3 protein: CASSIIAGGPDEQYF

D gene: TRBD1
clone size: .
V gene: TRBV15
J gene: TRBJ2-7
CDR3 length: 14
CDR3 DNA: TGTGCCACCAGCAGAGCAGGGGGTCTCTACGAGCAGTACTTC
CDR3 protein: CATSRAGGLYEQYF

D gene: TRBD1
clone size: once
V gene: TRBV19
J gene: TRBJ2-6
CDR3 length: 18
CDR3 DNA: TGTGCCAGTCATTTCAGCAACAGGGGGTCCCCCGGGGCCAACGTCCTGACTTTC
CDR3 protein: CASHFSNRGSPGANVLTF

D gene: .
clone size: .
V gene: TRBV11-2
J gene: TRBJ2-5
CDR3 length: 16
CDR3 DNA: TGTGCCAGCAGCGCCGGCGGGTGGCGGAAACAAGAGACCCAGTACTTC
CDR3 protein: CASSAGGWRKQETQYF

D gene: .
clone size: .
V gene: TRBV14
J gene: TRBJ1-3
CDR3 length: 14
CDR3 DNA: TGTGCCAGCAGCCAAGATCTCCGGGGAAACACCATATATTTT
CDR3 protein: CASSQDLRGNTIYF

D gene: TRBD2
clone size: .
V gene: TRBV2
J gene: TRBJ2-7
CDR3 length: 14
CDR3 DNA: TGTGCCAGCAGTATCGGGACTAGCGCCTACGAGCAGTACTTC
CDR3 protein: CASSIGTSAYEQYF

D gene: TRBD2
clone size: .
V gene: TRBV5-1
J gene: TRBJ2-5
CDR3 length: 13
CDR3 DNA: TGCGCCAGCAGCCCGAGCGGGGAAAAGACCCAGTACTTC
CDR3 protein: CASSPSGEKTQYF

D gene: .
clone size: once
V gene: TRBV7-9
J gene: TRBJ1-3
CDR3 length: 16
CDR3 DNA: TGTGCCAGCAGCTTAAGGTTTGGGGACTCTGGAAACACCATATATTTT
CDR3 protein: CASSLRFGDSGNTIYF

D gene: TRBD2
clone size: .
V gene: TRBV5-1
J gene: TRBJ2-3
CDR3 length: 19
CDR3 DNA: TGCGCCAGCAGCGCCTCGAGGACTAGCGGGATTTGGTACACAGATACGCAGTATTTT
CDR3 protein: CASSASRTSGIWYTDTQYF

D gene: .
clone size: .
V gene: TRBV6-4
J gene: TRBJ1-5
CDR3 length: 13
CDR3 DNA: TGTGCCAGCAGTGTTGTGGTAGGCCAGCCCCAGCATTTT
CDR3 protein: CASSVVVGQPQHF

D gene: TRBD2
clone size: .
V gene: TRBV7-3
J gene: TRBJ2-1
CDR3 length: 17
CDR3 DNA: TGTGCCAGCAGCGGCAAGACTAGCGGGAGCTACTACAATGAGCAGTTCTTC
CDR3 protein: CASSGKTSGSYYNEQFF

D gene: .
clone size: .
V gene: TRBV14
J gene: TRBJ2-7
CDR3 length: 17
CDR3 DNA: TGTGCCAGCAGCCAAGCCCGAGGCGAGGGGCGCTCCTACGAGCAGTACTTC
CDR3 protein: CASSQARGEGRSYEQYF

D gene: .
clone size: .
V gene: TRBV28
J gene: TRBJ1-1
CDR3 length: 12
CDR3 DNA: TGTGCCAGCAGTTTACCTCAGGGGATTTCTTTCTTT
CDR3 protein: CASSLPQGISFF

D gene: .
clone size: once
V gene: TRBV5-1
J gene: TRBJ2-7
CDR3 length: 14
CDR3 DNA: TGCGCCAGCAGCTCGTTACGGGCTGCCTACGAGCAGTACTTC
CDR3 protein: CASSSLRAAYEQYF

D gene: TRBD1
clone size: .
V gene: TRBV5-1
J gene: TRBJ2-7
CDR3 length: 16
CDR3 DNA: TGCGCCAGCAGCTCCGGACAGGGGTTTGCTTTGTGGGAGCAGTACTTC
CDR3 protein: CASSSGQGFALWEQYF